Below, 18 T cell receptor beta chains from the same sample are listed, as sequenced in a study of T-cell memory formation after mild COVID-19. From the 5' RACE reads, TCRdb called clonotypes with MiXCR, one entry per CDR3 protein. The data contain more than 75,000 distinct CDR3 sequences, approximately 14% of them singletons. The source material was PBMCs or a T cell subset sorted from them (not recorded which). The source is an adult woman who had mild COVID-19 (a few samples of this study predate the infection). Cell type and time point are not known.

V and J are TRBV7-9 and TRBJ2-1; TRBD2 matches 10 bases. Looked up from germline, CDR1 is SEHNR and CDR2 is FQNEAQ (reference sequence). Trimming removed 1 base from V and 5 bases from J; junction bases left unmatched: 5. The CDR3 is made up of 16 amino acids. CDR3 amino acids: CASSLGLAGENNEQFF. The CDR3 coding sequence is TGTGCCAGCAGCTTAGGTCTAGCGGGAGAAAACAATGAGCAGTTCTTC.

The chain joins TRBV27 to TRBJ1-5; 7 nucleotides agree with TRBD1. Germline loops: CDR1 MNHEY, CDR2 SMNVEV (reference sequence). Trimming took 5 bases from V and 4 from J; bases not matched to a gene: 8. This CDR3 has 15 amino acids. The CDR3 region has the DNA TGTGCCAGCAGTGTACAGGGGTCGACGAATCAGCCCCAGCATTTT. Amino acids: CASSVQGSTNQPQHF.

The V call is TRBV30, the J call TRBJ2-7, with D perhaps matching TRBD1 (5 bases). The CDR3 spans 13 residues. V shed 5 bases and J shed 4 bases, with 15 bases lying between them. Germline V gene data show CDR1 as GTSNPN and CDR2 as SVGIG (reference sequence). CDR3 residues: CAWAGLGSYEQYF. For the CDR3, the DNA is TGTGCCTGGGCAGGGTTGGGTTCGTACGAGCAGTACTTC.

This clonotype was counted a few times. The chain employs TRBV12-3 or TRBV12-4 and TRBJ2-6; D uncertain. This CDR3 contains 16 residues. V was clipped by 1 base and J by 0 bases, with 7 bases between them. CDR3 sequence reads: CASSLVYDSGANVLTF. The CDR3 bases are TGTGCCAGCAGTTTAGTCTATGACTCTGGGGCCAACGTCCTGACTTTC.

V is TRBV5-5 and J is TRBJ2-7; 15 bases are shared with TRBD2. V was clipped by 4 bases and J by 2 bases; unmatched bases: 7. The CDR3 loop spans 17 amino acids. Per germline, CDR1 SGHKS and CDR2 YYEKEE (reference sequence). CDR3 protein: CASSGRTSGGDPYEQYF. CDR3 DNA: TGTGCCAGCAGCGGGCGGACTAGCGGGGGGGACCCCTACGAGCAGTACTTC. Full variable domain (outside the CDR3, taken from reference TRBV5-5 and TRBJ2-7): DAGVTQSPTHLIKTRGQQVTLRCSPISGHKSVSWYQQVLGQGPQFIFQYYEKEERGRGNFPDRFSARQFPNYSSELNVNALLLGDSALYLCASSGRTSGGDPYEQYFGPGTRLTVT.

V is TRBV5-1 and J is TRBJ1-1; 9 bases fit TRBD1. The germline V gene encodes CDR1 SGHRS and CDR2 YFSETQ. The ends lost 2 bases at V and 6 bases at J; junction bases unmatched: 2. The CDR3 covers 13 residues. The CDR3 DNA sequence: TGCGCCAGCAGCTTTACAGGGGGCCCTGAAGCTTTCTTT. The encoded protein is CASSFTGGPEAFF.

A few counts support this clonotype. The CDR3 nucleotides are TGTGCCAGCAGCCAGCCGTTGATGAACACTGAAGCTTTCTTT. This codes for CASSQPLMNTEAFF. The chain has TRBV4-2 and TRBJ1-1; no definite D call. The CDR3 totals 14 residues. V lost 3 bases to trimming and J lost 0 bases, with 8 bases between them. Germline lookup yields CDR1 LGHNA and CDR2 YNFKEQ.

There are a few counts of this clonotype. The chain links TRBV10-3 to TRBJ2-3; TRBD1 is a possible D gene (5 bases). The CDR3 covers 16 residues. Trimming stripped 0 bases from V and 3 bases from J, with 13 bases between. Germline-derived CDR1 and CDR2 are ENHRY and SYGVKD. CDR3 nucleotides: TGTGCCATCAGTGAGTCCAGACAGATGGGGACAGATACGCAGTATTTT. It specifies CAISESRQMGTDTQYF.

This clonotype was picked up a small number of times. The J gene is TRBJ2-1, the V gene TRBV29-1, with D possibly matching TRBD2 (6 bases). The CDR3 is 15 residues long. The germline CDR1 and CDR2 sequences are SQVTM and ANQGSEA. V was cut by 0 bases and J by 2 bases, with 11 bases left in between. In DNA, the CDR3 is TGCAGCGTTGAAGATCTTAGCGGCCCCTACAATGAGCAGTTCTTC. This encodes CSVEDLSGPYNEQFF.

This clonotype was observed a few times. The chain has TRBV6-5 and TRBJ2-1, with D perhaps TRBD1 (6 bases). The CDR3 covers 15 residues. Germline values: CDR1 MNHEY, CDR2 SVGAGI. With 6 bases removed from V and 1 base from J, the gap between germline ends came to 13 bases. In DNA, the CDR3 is TGTGCCAGCAGAGGGGCGGACAGTTCCTACAATGAGCAGTTCTTC. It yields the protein CASRGADSSYNEQFF.

CDR3 in amino acids: CASRLGQGAREQYF. CDR3 DNA: TGTGCCAGCAGGTTAGGACAGGGGGCGCGGGAGCAGTACTTC. V usage is TRBV2 and J usage is TRBJ2-7; 11 nucleotides line up with TRBD1. Germline CDR1 reads SNHLY; CDR2 reads FYNNEI. The trim removed 6 bases at V and 7 bases at J, leaving 8 bases unmatched. The CDR3 sequence is 14 residues long.

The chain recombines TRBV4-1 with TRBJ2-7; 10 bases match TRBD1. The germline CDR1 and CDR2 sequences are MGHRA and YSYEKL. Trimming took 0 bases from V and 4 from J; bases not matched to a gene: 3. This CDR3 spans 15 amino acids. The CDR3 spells CASSQEGQGSYEQYF. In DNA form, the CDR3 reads TGCGCCAGCAGCCAAGAGGGACAGGGGTCTTACGAGCAGTACTTC.

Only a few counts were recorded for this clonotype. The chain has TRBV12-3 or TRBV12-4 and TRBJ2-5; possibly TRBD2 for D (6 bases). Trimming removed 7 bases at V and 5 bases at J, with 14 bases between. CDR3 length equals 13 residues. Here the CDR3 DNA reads TGTGCCAGCACCTACGGGGGTCCGGAGACCCAGTACTTC. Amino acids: CASTYGGPETQYF.

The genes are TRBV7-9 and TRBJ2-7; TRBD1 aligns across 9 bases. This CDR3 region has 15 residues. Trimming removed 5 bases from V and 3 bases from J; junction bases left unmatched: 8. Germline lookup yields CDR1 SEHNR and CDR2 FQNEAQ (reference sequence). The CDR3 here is CASSPPTGGSYEQYF. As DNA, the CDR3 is TGTGCCAGCAGCCCCCCGACAGGGGGGAGCTACGAGCAGTACTTC.

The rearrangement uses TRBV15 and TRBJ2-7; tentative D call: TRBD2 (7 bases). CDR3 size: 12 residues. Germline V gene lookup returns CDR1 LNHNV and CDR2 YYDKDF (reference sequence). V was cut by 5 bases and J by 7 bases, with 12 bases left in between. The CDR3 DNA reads TGTGCCACCAGCTGGGGGGGCGAAGAGCAGTACTTC. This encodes CATSWGGEEQYF.

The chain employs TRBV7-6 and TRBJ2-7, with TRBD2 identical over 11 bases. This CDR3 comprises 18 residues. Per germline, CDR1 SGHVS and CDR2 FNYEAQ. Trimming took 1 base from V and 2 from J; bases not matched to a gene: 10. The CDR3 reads CASSLELLGTSGPYEQYF. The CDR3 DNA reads TGTGCCAGCAGCTTAGAGCTCCTAGGGACTAGCGGCCCCTACGAGCAGTACTTC. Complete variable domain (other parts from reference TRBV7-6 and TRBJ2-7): GAGVSQSPRYKVTKRGQDVALRCDPISGHVSLYWYRQALGQGPEFLTYFNYEAQQDKSGLPNDRFSAERPEGSISTLTIQRTEQRDSAMYRCASSLELLGTSGPYEQYFGPGTRLTVT.

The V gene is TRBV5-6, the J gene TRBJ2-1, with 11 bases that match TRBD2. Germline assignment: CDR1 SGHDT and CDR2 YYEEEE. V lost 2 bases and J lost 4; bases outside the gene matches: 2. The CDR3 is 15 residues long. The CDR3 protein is CASSLTSGSYNEQFF. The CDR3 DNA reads TGTGCCAGCAGCTTAACTAGCGGGAGTTACAATGAGCAGTTCTTC.

The CDR3 coding sequence is TGTGCCAGCAGCTTAGGCAGTTTCTACGAGCAGTACTTC. It yields the protein CASSLGSFYEQYF. This rearrangement joins TRBV7-8 to TRBJ2-7, with no clear D. The CDR3 is made up of 13 amino acids. Germline V gives CDR1 SGHVS, CDR2 FQNEAQ. The V end was cut by 1 base, the J end by 3 bases, with 7 bases between. The full variable domain, completed using reference TRBV7-8 and TRBJ2-7, is GAGVSQSPRYKVAKRGQDVALRCDPISGHVSLFWYQQALGQGPEFLTYFQNEAQLDKSGLPSDRFFAERPEGSVSTLKIQRTQQEDSAVYLCASSLGSFYEQYFGPGTRLTVT.